These 5 T cell receptor beta chains were all obtained from the same sample, sequenced in a study of blood T cells in healthy people across ages. The second PCR ran about 6 to 11 cycles with a sample-barcoded 5' primer and J-beta primers. TCRdb used MiXCR to reprocess the 5' RACE reads, holding one entry per CDR3 protein. The sample holds some 1.8 million distinct CDR3 sequences; about two fifths are singletons and the top ten take 20% to 25%. Sequenced: blood. The receptor source for this set is a human donor in good health.

Comments on this clonotype: One base away lies a much larger clone, so this may be a sequencing read error. The chain couples TRBV7-9 to TRBJ1-4, with a possible D match to TRBD1 (5 bases). The V gene's germline CDR1 is SEHNR and CDR2 FQNEAQ (reference sequence). This CDR3 region has 18 residues. The CDR3 sequence is CVSSLFVYRTGDPEKLFF. DNA of the CDR3: TGTGTCAGCAGCTTGTTCGTATATCGCACAGGCGACCCTGAAAAACTGTTTTTT.

This clonotype came up a few times. The chain employs TRBV6-2 or TRBV6-3 and TRBJ2-1; 7 bases are shared with TRBD1. Trimming removed 2 bases from V and 0 bases from J; junction bases left unmatched: 7. CDR3 length equals 17 residues. Germline V lookup: CDR1 MNHEY, CDR2 SVGEGT. The CDR3 loop reads CASSYTSGTDSYNEQFF. CDR3 nucleotide sequence: TGTGCCAGCAGTTACACATCCGGGACAGACTCCTACAATGAGCAGTTCTTC.

This clonotype has more than one count but fewer than ten. The chain links TRBV6-5 to TRBJ2-7, with D possibly matching TRBD1 (5 bases). The CDR3 is 15 residues long. V was pared by 4 bases and J by 3 bases, with 16 bases between. The germline V gene encodes CDR1 MNHEY and CDR2 SVGAGI. Here the CDR3 reads CASSSSRGRGYEQYF. In DNA, the CDR3 is TGTGCCAGCAGTTCGAGCAGAGGAAGGGGCTACGAGCAGTACTTC.

The rearrangement joins TRBV6-2 or TRBV6-3 to TRBJ1-5; TRBD1 might be the D (5 bases). The V and J ends lost 4 bases and 6 bases respectively, with 16 bases between them. This CDR3 region has 15 residues. Germline lookup yields CDR1 MNHEY and CDR2 SVGEGT. The CDR3 bases are TGTGCCAGCAGTTGGGACTCTGAATGGTCTCAGCCCCAGCATTTT. Translation: CASSWDSEWSQPQHF.

This clonotype was counted between two and nine times. This chain links TRBV4-1 with TRBJ2-1; D remains unclear. V dropped 3 bases and J dropped 10 bases, with 10 bases sitting between them. The CDR3 covers 12 residues. Germline V gene data show CDR1 as MGHRA and CDR2 as YSYEKL. The CDR3 DNA reads as TGCGCCAGCAGCCATCCCCAAGGGGAGCAGTTCTTC. Translated, it gives CASSHPQGEQFF.